Below are 20 T cell receptor beta chains sequenced from a single sample in a study of blood T cell repertoires in COVID-19. Method: immunoSEQ multiplex PCR; TCRdb's copy keeps in-frame clones and lacks some. The sample lists approximately 140,000 clones; 85% to 90% were seen once. Sequenced input: peripheral blood. These receptors were taken from a man younger than 35 with COVID-19, enrolled during active disease.

The rearrangement links TRBV7-2 to TRBJ1-3; maybe TRBD1 (6 bases). This CDR3 contains 15 residues. V shed 1 base and J shed 0 bases, with 7 bases lying between them. Germline V gives CDR1 SGHTA, CDR2 FQGNSA. Here the CDR3 DNA reads TGTGCCAGCAGCTTAGTGGGACACTCTGGAAACACCATATATTTT. Translated: CASSLVGHSGNTIYF.

The V and J genes are TRBV28 and TRBJ1-1, with D tentatively TRBD1 (6 bases). V was trimmed by 4 bases and J by 8 bases, leaving 17 bases between them. This CDR3 comprises 14 residues. Germline V gene data show CDR1 as MDHEN and CDR2 as SYDVKM. The CDR3 sequence is CASSSLVGASEAFF. In nucleotides, the CDR3 is TGTGCCAGCAGTTCCTTGGTGGGGGCATCCGAAGCTTTCTTT.

The gene calls are TRBV5-4 and TRBJ2-3; 7 nucleotides match TRBD1. Trimming at V came to 2 bases and at J to 7 bases, leaving 13 bases not matched to a gene. Germline CDR1 SGHNT, CDR2 YYREEE (reference sequence). The CDR3 covers 16 residues. The CDR3 protein is CASSFSVTGSLNTQYF. CDR3 bases: TGTGCCAGCAGCTTCAGTGTGACAGGGAGTTTGAATACGCAGTATTTT.

The V and J genes are TRBV5-1 and TRBJ2-2, with D possibly matching TRBD1 (6 bases). Trimming removed 0 bases from V and 1 base from J, with 10 bases in between. Germline-derived CDR1 and CDR2 are SGHRS and YFSETQ. The CDR3 length is 16 residues. The CDR3 nucleotides are TGCGCCAGCAGCTTGGAGGGGGTGGTGAACACCGGGGAGCTGTTTTTT. It yields the protein CASSLEGVVNTGELFF. Together with reference TRBV5-1 and TRBJ2-2, the CDR3 gives the full variable domain: KAGVTQTPRYLIKTRGQQVTLSCSPISGHRSVSWYQQTPGQGLQFLFEYFSETQRNKGNFPGRFSGRQFSNSRSEMNVSTLELGDSALYLCASSLEGVVNTGELFFGEGSRLTVL.

This chain links TRBV7-7 with TRBJ2-7; 10 bases agree with TRBD1. Germline-derived CDR1 and CDR2 are SSHAT and FNYEAQ (reference sequence). CDR3 size: 15 residues. V shed 5 bases, J shed 2 bases, and the junction held 6 bases outside the gene matches. The CDR3 reads CASSVGQGVTYEQYF. DNA for the CDR3: TGTGCCAGCAGCGTCGGACAGGGGGTGACCTACGAGCAGTACTTC.

The chain employs TRBV6-5 and TRBJ2-5, with TRBD1 matching over 7 bases. CDR1 and CDR2 from the germline V gene are MNHEY and SVGAGI. The CDR3 loop spans 15 amino acids. The V and J ends lost 6 bases and 4 bases, in that order; junction bases with no gene match: 11. Here the CDR3 DNA reads TGTGCCAGCAGCCTTAACCGACAGGGCGGAGAGACCCAGTACTTC. Amino acids: CASSLNRQGGETQYF.

CDR3 in DNA: TGTGCCAGCAGCTTAGGGGACCGGGGGTACGAGCAGTACTTC. It encodes CASSLGDRGYEQYF. The chain combines TRBV7-2 with TRBJ2-7; perhaps TRBD2 as D (6 bases). CDR1 is SGHTA and CDR2 is FQGNSA in the germline V gene. V was trimmed by 1 base and J by 4 bases, leaving 11 bases between them. The CDR3 is 14 residues long.

The rearrangement joins TRBV7-8 to TRBJ2-1; 7 positions agree with TRBD1. CDR1 SGHVS and CDR2 FQNEAQ come from the germline V gene. J gave up 0 bases and V 4 bases, and 6 bases lay outside the gene matches. The CDR3 totals 16 residues. DNA for the CDR3: TGTGCCAGCAGCTCAAGGCAGGGGGTCTCCTACAATGAGCAGTTCTTC. Residues: CASSSRQGVSYNEQFF.

The chain uses TRBV6-2 or TRBV6-3 and TRBJ1-6, with no clear D. V lost 6 bases, J lost 7 bases, and 13 bases lay in between. The germline CDR1 and CDR2 sequences are MNHEY and SVGEGT. The CDR3 sequence is 14 residues long. The CDR3 DNA reads as TGTGCCAGCAGCCCCCGGGTTGGAAATTCACCCCTCCACTTT. This gives the protein CASSPRVGNSPLHF.

V usage is TRBV5-1 and J usage is TRBJ2-1, with D possibly matching TRBD2 (6 bases). Germline V gives CDR1 SGHRS, CDR2 YFSETQ. The CDR3 spans 14 residues. V was pared by 4 bases and J by 5 bases, with 13 bases between. CDR3 sequence (DNA): TGCGCCAGCAGCCCCGGGGACTTAAACAATGAGCAGTTCTTC. Residues: CASSPGDLNNEQFF.

Here the CDR3 reads CASSQDRSGLSTDTQYF. In DNA form, the CDR3 reads TGCGCCAGCAGCCAAGATCGTTCTGGCCTTAGCACAGATACGCAGTATTTT. V usage is TRBV4-1 and J usage is TRBJ2-3, with D uncertain. Germline loops: CDR1 MGHRA, CDR2 YSYEKL. The CDR3 length is 17 residues. With 0 bases removed from V and 0 bases from J, the gap between germline ends came to 13 bases.

The V call is TRBV25-1, the J call TRBJ1-2; 8 positions match TRBD1. The germline CDR1 and CDR2 sequences are MGHDK and SYGVNS. V lost 2 bases and J lost 8; bases outside the gene matches: 10. The CDR3 sequence is 15 residues long. The CDR3 nucleotides read TGTGCCAGCAGTGAAGTGTCGGGACAGGCCGGCGGCTACACCTTC. It codes for CASSEVSGQAGGYTF.

V is TRBV12-3 or TRBV12-4 and J is TRBJ1-1; D unresolved. The CDR3 extends over 13 amino acids. V lost 3 bases, J lost 0 bases, and 5 bases lay in between. CDR3 residues: CASSFQMNTEAFF. DNA of the CDR3: TGTGCCAGCAGTTTCCAAATGAACACTGAAGCTTTCTTT.

V is TRBV2 and J is TRBJ1-1; possible D gene TRBD1, 6 bases. This CDR3 has 15 residues. The germline V gene has CDR1 SNHLY and CDR2 FYNNEI. V was pared by 2 bases and J by 5 bases, with 15 bases between. In nucleotides, the CDR3 is TGTGCCAGCAGTGAAAGAGCAGGGGAAGGAACTGAAGCTTTCTTT. This codes for CASSERAGEGTEAFF.

CDR3 loop: CASSFSAGVYEQYF. The CDR3 nucleotides are TGTGCCAGCAGTTTCTCGGCAGGGGTCTACGAGCAGTACTTC. This chain uses TRBV6-2 or TRBV6-3 with TRBJ2-7, with TRBD1 as a possible D gene (6 bases). V lost 4 bases to trimming and J lost 3 bases, with 13 bases between them. This CDR3 spans 14 amino acids. CDR1 is MNHEY and CDR2 is SVGEGT in the germline V gene.

The chain carries TRBV2 and TRBJ2-1, with 11 nucleotides matching TRBD2. The CDR3 loop spans 15 amino acids. V lost 6 bases to trimming and J lost 5 bases; unmatched junction nucleotides: 6. Per the germline V gene, CDR1 is SNHLY and CDR2 is FYNNEI. The CDR3 coding sequence is TGTGCCAGCAGGGCCCTAGCGGGAGGTAACAATGAGCAGTTCTTC. It is translated as CASRALAGGNNEQFF.

The chain links TRBV30 to TRBJ2-1, with D possibly matching TRBD1 (6 bases). The CDR3 sequence is 13 residues long. Per the germline V gene, CDR1 is GTSNPN and CDR2 is SVGIG (reference sequence). V was shortened by 7 bases and J by 5 bases, with 15 bases between the two germline ends. The CDR3 bases are TGTGCCTACAGGGCGGATAGGAACAATGAGCAGTTCTTC. Translation gives CAYRADRNNEQFF.

This chain uses TRBV6-2 or TRBV6-3 with TRBJ2-2; 9 bases agree with TRBD1. The ends lost 2 bases at V and 1 base at J; junction bases unmatched: 2. The germline CDR1 and CDR2 sequences are MNHEY and SVGEGT. The length of the CDR3 is 16 residues. The CDR3 DNA reads as TGTGCCAGCAGTTACAGACAGGGGGAGAACACCGGGGAGCTGTTTTTT. Its translation: CASSYRQGENTGELFF.

The V gene is TRBV28, the J gene TRBJ1-4; TRBD1 agrees at 11 bases. CDR1 MDHEN and CDR2 SYDVKM come from the germline V gene. V was pared by 8 bases and J by 8 bases, with 4 bases of the junction left unmatched. The CDR3 spans 13 residues. The DNA for the CDR3 is TGTGCCAGCCGGGACAGGGGGAAGGAAAAACTGTTTTTT. Translation: CASRDRGKEKLFF.

This clone was found a few times. V is TRBV15 and J is TRBJ1-3; 8 nucleotides match TRBD1. V lost 8 bases to trimming and J lost 2 bases; unmatched junction nucleotides: 2. In germline, CDR1 is LNHNV, CDR2 YYDKDF (reference sequence). CDR3 length equals 13 residues. DNA for the CDR3: TGTGCCACCGCGGACAGGGCTGGAAACACCATATATTTT. Its protein product is CATADRAGNTIYF.